This record looks at one T cell receptor (beta chain) sequence and its context. From germline, CDR1 is MNHEY and CDR2 SVGEGT. The CDR3 totals 16 residues. This sample was included in a study of CXCR3-negative and CXCR3-positive naive CD8 T cells. The authors prepared UMI-labeled TRB cDNA libraries by 5' RACE. TCRdb reprocessed the 5' RACE reads, with one entry per CDR3 protein and no DNA. Reported are 48,000 or so distinct CDR3 sequences; the ten largest clones contain approximately 15%. The receptor's source is a human donor in good health. Some clones in this sample may be carry-over from other donors' samples. The V gene is TRBV6-2 or TRBV6-3, the J gene TRBJ2-2; the TRBD1 assignment by TCRdb is unverifiable without DNA. Sample: memory CD8+ T cells from blood. CDR3 residues: CASSYGGGLPTGELFF.